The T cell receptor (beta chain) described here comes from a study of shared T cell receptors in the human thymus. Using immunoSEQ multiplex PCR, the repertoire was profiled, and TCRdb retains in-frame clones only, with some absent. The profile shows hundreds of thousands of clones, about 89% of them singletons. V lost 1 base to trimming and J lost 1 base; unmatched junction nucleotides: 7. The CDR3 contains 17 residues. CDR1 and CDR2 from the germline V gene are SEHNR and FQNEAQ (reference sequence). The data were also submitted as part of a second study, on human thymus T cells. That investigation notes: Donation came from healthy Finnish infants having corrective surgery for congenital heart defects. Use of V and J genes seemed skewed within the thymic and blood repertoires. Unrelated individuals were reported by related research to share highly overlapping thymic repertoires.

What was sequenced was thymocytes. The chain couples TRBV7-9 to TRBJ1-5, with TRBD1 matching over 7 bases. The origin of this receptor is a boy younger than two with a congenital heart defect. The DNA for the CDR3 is TGTGCCAGCAGCTTAGGCCCTTTGGGACAGAGCAATCAGCCCCAGCATTTT. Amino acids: CASSLGPLGQSNQPQHF.